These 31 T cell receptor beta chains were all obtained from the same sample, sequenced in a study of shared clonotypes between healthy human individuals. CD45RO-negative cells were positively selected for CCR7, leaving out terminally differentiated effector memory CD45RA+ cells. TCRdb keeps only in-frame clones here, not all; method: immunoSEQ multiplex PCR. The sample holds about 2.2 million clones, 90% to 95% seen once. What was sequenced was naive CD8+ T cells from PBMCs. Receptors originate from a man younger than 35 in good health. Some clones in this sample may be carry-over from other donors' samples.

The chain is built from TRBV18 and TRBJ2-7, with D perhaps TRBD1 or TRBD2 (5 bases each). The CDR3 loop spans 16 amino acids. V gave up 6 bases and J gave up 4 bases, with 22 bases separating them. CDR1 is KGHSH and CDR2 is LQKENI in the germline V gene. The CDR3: CASSLIPGPGTYEQYF. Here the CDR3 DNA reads TGTGCCAGCTCCCTGATTCCGGGACCCGGTACGTACGAGCAGTACTTC.

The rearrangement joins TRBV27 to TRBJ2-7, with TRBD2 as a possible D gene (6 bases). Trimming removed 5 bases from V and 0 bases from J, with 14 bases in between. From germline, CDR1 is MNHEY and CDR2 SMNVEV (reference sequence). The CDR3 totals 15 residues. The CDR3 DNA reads TGTGCCAGCAGTAGCCTCGGGGAGGTCTCCTACGAGCAGTACTTC. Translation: CASSSLGEVSYEQYF.

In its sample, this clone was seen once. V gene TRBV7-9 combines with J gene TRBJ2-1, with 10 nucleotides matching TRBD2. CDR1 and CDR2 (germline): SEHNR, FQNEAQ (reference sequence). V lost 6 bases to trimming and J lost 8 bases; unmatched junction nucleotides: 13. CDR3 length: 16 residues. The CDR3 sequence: CASSSKAGGHPDEQFF. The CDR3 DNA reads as TGTGCCAGCAGTTCAAAAGCGGGAGGGCATCCCGATGAGCAGTTCTTC. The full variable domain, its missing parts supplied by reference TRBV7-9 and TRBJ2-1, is DTGVSQNPRHKITKRGQNVTFRCDPISEHNRLYWYRQTLGQGPEFLTYFQNEAQLEKSRLLSDRFSAERPKGSFSTLEIQRTEQGDSAMYLCASSSKAGGHPDEQFFGPGTRLTVL.

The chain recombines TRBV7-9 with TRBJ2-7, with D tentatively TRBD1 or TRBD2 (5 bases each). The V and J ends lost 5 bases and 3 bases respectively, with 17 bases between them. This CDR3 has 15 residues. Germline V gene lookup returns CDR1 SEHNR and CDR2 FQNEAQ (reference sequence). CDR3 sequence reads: CASSPSRERRYEQYF. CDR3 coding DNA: TGTGCCAGCAGCCCCAGCAGGGAGAGACGCTACGAGCAGTACTTC.

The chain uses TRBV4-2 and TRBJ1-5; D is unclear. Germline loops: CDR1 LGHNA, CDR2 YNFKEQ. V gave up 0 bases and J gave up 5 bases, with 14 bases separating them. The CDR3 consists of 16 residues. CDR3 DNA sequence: TGTGCCAGCAGCCAAGAGGAGGGCAGTCTCTATCAGCCCCAGCATTTT. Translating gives CASSQEEGSLYQPQHF.

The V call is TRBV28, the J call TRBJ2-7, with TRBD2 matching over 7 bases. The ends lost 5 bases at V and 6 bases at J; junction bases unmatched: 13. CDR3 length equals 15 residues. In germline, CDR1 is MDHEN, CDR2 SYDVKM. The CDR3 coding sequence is TGTGCCAGCAGTCCGTTTGGGGGACTACCCGGCGAGCAGTACTTC. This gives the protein CASSPFGGLPGEQYF.

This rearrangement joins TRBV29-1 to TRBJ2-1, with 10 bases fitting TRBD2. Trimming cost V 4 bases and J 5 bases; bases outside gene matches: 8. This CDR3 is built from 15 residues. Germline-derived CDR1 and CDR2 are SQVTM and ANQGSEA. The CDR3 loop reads CSVVVASGSNNEQFF. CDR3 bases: TGCAGCGTTGTCGTAGCTAGCGGGAGTAACAATGAGCAGTTCTTC.

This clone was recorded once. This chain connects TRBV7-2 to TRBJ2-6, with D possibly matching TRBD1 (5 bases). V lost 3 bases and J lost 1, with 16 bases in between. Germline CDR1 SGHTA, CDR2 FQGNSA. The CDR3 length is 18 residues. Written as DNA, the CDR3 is TGTGCCAGCAGCTTGTGGGGCGCGCCCAGTTCTGGGGCCAACGTCCTGACTTTC. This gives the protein CASSLWGAPSSGANVLTF.

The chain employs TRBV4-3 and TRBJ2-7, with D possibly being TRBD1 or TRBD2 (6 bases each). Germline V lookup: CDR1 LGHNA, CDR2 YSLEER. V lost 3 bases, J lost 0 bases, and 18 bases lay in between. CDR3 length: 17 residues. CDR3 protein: CASSQSLRLGGSYEQYF. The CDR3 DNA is TGCGCCAGCAGCCAGTCCCTTAGACTAGGGGGCTCCTACGAGCAGTACTTC.

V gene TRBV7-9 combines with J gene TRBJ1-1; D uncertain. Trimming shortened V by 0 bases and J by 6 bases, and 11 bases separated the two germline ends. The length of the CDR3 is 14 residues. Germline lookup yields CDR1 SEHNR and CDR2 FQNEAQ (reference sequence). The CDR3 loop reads CASSLAGADSEAFF. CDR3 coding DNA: TGTGCCAGCAGCTTAGCGGGAGCTGATTCTGAAGCTTTCTTT. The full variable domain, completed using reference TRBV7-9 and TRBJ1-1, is DTGVSQNPRHKITKRGQNVTFRCDPISEHNRLYWYRQTLGQGPEFLTYFQNEAQLEKSRLLSDRFSAERPKGSFSTLEIQRTEQGDSAMYLCASSLAGADSEAFFGQGTRLTVV.

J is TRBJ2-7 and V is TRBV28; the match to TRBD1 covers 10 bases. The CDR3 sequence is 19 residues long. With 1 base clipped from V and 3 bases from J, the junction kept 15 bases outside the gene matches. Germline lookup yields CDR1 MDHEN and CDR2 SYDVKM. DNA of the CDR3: TGTGCCAGCAGTTTATATTCCGGGACAGGGGACCATATTTTCTACGAGCAGTACTTC. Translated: CASSLYSGTGDHIFYEQYF.

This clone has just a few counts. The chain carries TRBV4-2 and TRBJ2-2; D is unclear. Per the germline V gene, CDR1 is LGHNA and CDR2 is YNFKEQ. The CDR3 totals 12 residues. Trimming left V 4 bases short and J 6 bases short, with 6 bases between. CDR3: CASSRSAGELFF. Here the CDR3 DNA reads TGTGCCAGCAGCCGATCCGCCGGGGAGCTGTTTTTT.

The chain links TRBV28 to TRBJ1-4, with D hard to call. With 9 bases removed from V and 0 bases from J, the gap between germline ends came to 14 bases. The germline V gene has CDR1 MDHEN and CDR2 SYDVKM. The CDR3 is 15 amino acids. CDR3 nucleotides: TGTGCCAGTCTGGATACCCGGACAACTAATGAAAAACTGTTTTTT. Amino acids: CASLDTRTTNEKLFF.

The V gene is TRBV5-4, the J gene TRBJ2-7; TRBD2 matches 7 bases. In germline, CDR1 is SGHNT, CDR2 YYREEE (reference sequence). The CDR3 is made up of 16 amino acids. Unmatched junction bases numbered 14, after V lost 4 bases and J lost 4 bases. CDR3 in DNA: TGTGCCAGCAGCCCAGGGTTAGCGGGTTCCCCTTACGAGCAGTACTTC. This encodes CASSPGLAGSPYEQYF.

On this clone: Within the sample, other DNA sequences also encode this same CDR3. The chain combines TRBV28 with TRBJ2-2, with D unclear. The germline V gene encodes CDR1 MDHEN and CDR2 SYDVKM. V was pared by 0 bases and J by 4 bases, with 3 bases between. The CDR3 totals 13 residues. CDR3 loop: CASSLWGTGELFF. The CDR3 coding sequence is TGTGCCAGCAGTTTATGGGGCACCGGGGAGCTGTTTTTT.

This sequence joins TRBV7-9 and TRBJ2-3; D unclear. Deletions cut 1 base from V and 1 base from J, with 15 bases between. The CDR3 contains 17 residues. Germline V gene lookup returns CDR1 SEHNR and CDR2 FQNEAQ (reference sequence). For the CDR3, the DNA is TGTGCCAGCAGCTTAGGTTCTCACCACGCAGGCACAGATACGCAGTATTTT. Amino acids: CASSLGSHHAGTDTQYF.

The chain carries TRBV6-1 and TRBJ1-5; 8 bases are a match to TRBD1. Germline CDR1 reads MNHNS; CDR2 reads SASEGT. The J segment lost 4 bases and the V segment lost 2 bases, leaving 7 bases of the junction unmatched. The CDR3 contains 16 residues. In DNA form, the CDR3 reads TGTGCCAGCAGTGAATTCAGGGGGCCCACAAATCAGCCCCAGCATTTT. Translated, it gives CASSEFRGPTNQPQHF.

The CDR3 spells CASSLYTGSYNEQFF. CDR3 sequence (DNA): TGTGCCAGCAGTTTATATACGGGGTCCTACAATGAGCAGTTCTTC. V is TRBV27 and J is TRBJ2-1; weak D call: TRBD2 (5 bases). The CDR3 is 15 amino acids. The V and J ends lost 1 base and 1 base respectively, with 8 bases between them. Germline CDR1 is MNHEY and CDR2 is SMNVEV (reference sequence).

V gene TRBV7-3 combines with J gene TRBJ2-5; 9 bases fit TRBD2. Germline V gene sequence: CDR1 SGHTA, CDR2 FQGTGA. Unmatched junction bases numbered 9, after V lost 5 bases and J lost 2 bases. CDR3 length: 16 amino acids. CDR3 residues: CASSPKLAGYQETQYF. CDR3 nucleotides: TGTGCCAGCAGCCCGAAGCTAGCGGGGTATCAAGAGACCCAGTACTTC.

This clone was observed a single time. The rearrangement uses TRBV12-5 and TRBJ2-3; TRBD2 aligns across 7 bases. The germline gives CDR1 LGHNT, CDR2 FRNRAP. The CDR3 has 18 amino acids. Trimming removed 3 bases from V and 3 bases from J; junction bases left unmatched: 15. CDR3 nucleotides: TGTGCTAGTGGTTTACTTTCACCCACGGGGGGTAGGACAGATACGCAGTATTTT. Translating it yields CASGLLSPTGGRTDTQYF.

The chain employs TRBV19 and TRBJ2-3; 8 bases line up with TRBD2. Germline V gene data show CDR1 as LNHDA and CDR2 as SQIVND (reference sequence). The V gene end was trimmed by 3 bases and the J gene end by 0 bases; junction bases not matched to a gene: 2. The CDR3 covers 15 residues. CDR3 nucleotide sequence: TGTGCCAGTAGTATGGCTAGCGGGAGCACAGATACGCAGTATTTT. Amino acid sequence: CASSMASGSTDTQYF.

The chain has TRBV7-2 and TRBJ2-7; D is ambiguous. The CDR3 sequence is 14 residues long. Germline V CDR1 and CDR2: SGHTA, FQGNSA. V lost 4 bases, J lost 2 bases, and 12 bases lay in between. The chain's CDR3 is CASSSERLAYEQYF. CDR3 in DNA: TGTGCCAGCAGCTCAGAAAGGCTGGCCTACGAGCAGTACTTC.

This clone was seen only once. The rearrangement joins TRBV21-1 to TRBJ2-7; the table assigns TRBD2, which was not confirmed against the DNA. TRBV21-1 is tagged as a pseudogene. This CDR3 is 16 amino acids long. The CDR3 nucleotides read TGTGCCAGCAGCGGAATCGGGCGGGATCCCCCCTACGAGCAGTACTTC. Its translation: CASSGIGRDPPYEQYF.

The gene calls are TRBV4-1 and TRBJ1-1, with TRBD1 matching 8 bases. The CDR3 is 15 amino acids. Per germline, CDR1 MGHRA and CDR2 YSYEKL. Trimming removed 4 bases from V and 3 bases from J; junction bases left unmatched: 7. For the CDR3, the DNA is TGCGCCAGCAGCCTACCGACAGGGGAGCACACTGAAGCTTTCTTT. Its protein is CASSLPTGEHTEAFF.

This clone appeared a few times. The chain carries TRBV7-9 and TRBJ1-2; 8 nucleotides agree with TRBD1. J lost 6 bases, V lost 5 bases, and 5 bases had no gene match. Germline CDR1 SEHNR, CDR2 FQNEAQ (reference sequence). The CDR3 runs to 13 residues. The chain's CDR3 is CASSNRGKDGYTF. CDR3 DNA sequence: TGTGCCAGCAGCAACAGGGGGAAAGATGGCTACACCTTC.

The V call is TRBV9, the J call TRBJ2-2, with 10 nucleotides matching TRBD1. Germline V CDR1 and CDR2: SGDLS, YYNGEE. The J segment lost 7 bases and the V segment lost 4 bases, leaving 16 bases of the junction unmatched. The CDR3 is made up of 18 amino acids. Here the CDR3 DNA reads TGTGCCAGCAGCTTCAACCCCCGGGACAGGGGTTTAGGCGGGGAGCTGTTTTTT. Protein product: CASSFNPRDRGLGGELFF.

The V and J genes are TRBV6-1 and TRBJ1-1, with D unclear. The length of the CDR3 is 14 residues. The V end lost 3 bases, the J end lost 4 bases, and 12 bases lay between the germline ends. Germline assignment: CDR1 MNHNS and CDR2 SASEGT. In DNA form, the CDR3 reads TGTGCCAGCAGTGACTGGGATGTACGCACTGAAGCTTTCTTT. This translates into CASSDWDVRTEAFF.

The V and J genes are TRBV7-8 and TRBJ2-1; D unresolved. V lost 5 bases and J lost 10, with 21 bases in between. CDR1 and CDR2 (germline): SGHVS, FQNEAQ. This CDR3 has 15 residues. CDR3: CASSPPTLRSSEQFF. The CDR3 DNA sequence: TGTGCCAGCAGCCCCCCAACTCTCAGGTCGTCAGAGCAGTTCTTC.

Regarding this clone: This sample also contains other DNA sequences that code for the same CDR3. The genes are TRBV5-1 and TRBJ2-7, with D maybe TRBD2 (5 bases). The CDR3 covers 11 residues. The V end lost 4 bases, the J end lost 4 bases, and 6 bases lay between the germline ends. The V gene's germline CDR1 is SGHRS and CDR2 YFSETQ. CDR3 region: CASSPGYEQYF. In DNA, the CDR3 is TGCGCCAGCAGCCCGGGGTACGAGCAGTACTTC.

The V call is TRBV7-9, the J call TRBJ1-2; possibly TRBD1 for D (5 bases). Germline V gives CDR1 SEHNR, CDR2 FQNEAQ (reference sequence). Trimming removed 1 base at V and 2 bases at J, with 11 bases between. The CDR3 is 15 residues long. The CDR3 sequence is CASSLGPKGNYGYTF. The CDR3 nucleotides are TGTGCCAGCAGCTTAGGACCGAAGGGGAACTATGGCTACACCTTC.

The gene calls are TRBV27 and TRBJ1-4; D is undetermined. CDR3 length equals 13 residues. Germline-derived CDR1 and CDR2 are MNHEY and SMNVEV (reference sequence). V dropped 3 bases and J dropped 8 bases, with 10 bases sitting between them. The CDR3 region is CASSLGGREKLFF. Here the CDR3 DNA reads TGTGCCAGCAGTTTGGGCGGGAGGGAAAAACTGTTTTTT. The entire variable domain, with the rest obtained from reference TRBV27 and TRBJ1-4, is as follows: EAQVTQNPRYLITVTGKKLTVTCSQNMNHEYMSWYRQDPGLGLRQIYYSMNVEVTDKGDVPEGYKVSRKEKRNFPLILESPSPNQTSLYFCASSLGGREKLFFGSGTQLSVL.